The sequence of this T cell receptor beta chain was determined in a study of post-analysis software for immune sequencing data. The authors incorporated unique molecular identifiers into the TCR beta cDNA libraries. MiXCR, run by TCRdb on the PCR reads, gives a single entry per CDR3 protein. The repertoire consists of fewer than 850,000 distinct CDR3 sequences, with just under 30% occurring once and the leading ten covering 0.55% to 0.65%. Turning to this clonotype: What it binds is not known.

The CDR3 covers 14 residues. V gave up 4 bases and J gave up 2 bases; unmatched junction bases: 4. Germline values: CDR1 SEHNR, CDR2 FQNEAQ (reference sequence). Study observations and caveats: Among multiple sclerosis patients, normalized Chao1 diversity was significantly below that of controls. Patients showed TRBV5-6, TRBV5-1 and TRBV20-1 among a handful of TRBV segments more frequent than in controls.

What was sequenced was blood. This receptor was obtained from a girl between 10 and 17 years old with multiple sclerosis. The chain carries TRBV7-9 and TRBJ2-7; 8 nucleotides line up with TRBD1. The CDR3 nucleotides are TGTGCCAGCAGCTCGGGACAGGCACCCTACGAGCAGTACTTC. It is translated as CASSSGQAPYEQYF. Using reference TRBV7-9 and TRBJ2-7 for the parts outside the CDR3, the full variable domain is DTGVSQNPRHKITKRGQNVTFRCDPISEHNRLYWYRQTLGQGPEFLTYFQNEAQLEKSRLLSDRFSAERPKGSFSTLEIQRTEQGDSAMYLCASSSGQAPYEQYFGPGTRLTVT.